A selection of T cell receptor beta chains follows, all from one sample in a study of T cells in Graves' hyperthyroidism and ophthalmopathy. TCRdb fed the multiplex PCR reads into MiXCR, producing one record per CDR3 protein. The sample lists around 540,000 distinct CDR3 sequences, 46% occurring once. The sample consisted of peripheral blood or thyroid tissue (not recorded which). The receptors here all came from a woman younger than 35 with Graves' hyperthyroidism. Both conserved end residues are part of each CDR3. The order of the fields is J gene, clone size, V gene, D gene, CDR3 protein, CDR3 DNA. A D gene is named only where the DNA matches it firmly. Not every row has a clone size; where given, it reads once, few, many or a size class.

>TRBJ2-5|-|TRBV7-8|TRBD2
CASSLVIAGGRETQYF
TGTGCCAGCAGCTTAGTCATAGCGGGAGGACGTGAGACCCAGTACTTC
>TRBJ1-3|-|TRBV20-1|TRBD1
CSAGDRGKGNTIYF
TGCAGTGCTGGAGACAGGGGGAAAGGAAACACCATATATTTT
>TRBJ2-3|-|TRBV19|-
CASSSASTDTQYF
TGTGCCAGTAGTTCGGCTAGCACAGATACGCAGTATTTT
>TRBJ2-1|once|TRBV20-1|TRBD2
CSAEYLSGNEQFF
TGCAGCGCCGAATATCTTAGCGGGAATGAGCAGTTCTTC
>TRBJ1-1|few|TRBV7-9|TRBD1
CASSSGQGYTEAFF
TGTGCCAGCAGCTCCGGACAGGGTTACACTGAAGCTTTCTTT
>TRBJ2-7|-|TRBV7-2|TRBD1
CASSATGTGGFEQYF
TGTGCCAGCAGCGCTACCGGGACAGGGGGCTTCGAGCAGTACTTC
>TRBJ2-7|few|TRBV19|TRBD1
CASGARTGRNEQYF
TGTGCCAGTGGAGCCCGGACAGGGAGGAACGAGCAGTACTTC
>TRBJ1-2|-|TRBV19|-
CASSNGAVDGYTF
TGTGCCAGTAGTAATGGGGCTGTTGATGGCTACACCTTC
>TRBJ2-5|-|TRBV29-1|TRBD2
CSVETSTRETQYF
TGCAGCGTTGAGACTAGCACTCGGGAGACCCAGTACTTC
>TRBJ2-6|-|TRBV25-1|-
CASSELLGANVLTF
TGTGCCAGCAGTGAATTGTTGGGGGCCAACGTCCTGACTTTC
>TRBJ2-7|-|TRBV15|TRBD1
CAAPGTALQEQYF
TGTGCCGCCCCAGGGACAGCCCTCCAGGAGCAGTACTTC
>TRBJ1-5|-|TRBV19|TRBD1
CASRRGRNQPQHF
TGTGCCAGCAGGAGGGGGCGAAATCAGCCCCAGCATTTT
>TRBJ1-2|many|TRBV7-8|-
CASSPLTVNYGYTF
TGTGCCAGCAGCCCCCTGACAGTAAACTATGGCTACACCTTC